The 10 T cell receptor beta chains listed next were all sequenced from one sample in a study of T cell responses to AZD1222 COVID-19 vaccine. Repertoires were generated with immunoSEQ multiplex PCR, while TCRdb's copy carries only in-frame clones and drops some. The sample lists roughly 140,000 clones, 90% seen once, with about 1.7% in the top ten. The sequenced sample was peripheral blood, obtained on day 0 of AZD1222 vaccination. The receptors stem from an adult in good health.

This clone was picked up one time. The rearrangement uses TRBV12-5 and TRBJ1-1, with unresolved D. Trimming took off 6 bases at V and 1 base at J, with 9 bases between the two ends. The germline CDR1 and CDR2 sequences are LGHNT and FRNRAP. The CDR3 is 13 residues long. The CDR3 is CASGLPGNTEAFF. CDR3 in DNA: TGTGCTAGTGGCCTCCCGGGGAACACTGAAGCTTTCTTT. Based on the CDR3 plus reference TRBV12-5 and TRBJ1-1, the full variable domain is DARVTQTPRHKVTEMGQEVTMRCQPILGHNTVFWYRQTMMQGLELLAYFRNRAPLDDSGMPKDRFSAEMPDATLATLKIQPSEPRDSAVYFCASGLPGNTEAFFGQGTRLTVV.

This sequence joins TRBV7-6 and TRBJ2-3; 7 bases align to TRBD2. Unmatched junction bases numbered 15, after V lost 7 bases and J lost 5 bases. The V gene's germline CDR1 is SGHVS and CDR2 FNYEAQ. This CDR3 is 16 amino acids long. The CDR3 DNA reads TGTGCCAGCAAAGAAATGGGGGGGTTGTTACAAGATACGCAGTATTTT. As protein: CASKEMGGLLQDTQYF.

The rearrangement joins TRBV14 to TRBJ2-1, with TRBD2 identical over 8 bases. V lost 4 bases, J lost 6 bases, and 17 bases stayed unmatched. The length of the CDR3 is 18 residues. Germline V gene data show CDR1 as SGHDN and CDR2 as FVKESK. This CDR3 is CASSPLAGSGSSLNEQFF. CDR3 DNA sequence: TGTGCCAGCAGCCCCCTGGCAGGGAGCGGGAGTTCCCTCAATGAGCAGTTCTTC.

This chain joins TRBV6-5 and TRBJ1-5; no clear D gene. CDR1 is MNHEY and CDR2 is SVGAGI in the germline V gene. Trimming shortened V by 7 bases and J by 4 bases, and 8 bases separated the two germline ends. This CDR3 region has 12 residues. The chain's CDR3 is CASTPGNQPQHF. The CDR3 region has the DNA TGTGCCAGCACCCCGGGAAATCAGCCCCAGCATTTT.

The J gene is TRBJ2-1, the V gene TRBV2; TRBD2 matches 9 bases. Germline CDR1 and CDR2: SNHLY and FYNNEI. The CDR3 sequence is 13 residues long. With 7 bases clipped from V and 10 bases from J, the junction kept 8 bases outside the gene matches. CDR3 amino acids: CASKVLAGAEQFF. DNA of the CDR3: TGTGCCAGCAAGGTGTTAGCGGGAGCCGAGCAGTTCTTC.

The chain uses TRBV6-5 and TRBJ2-1; TRBD2 agrees at 8 bases. This CDR3 region has 15 residues. The V gene end was trimmed by 7 bases and the J gene end by 3 bases; junction bases not matched to a gene: 8. Per the germline V gene, CDR1 is MNHEY and CDR2 is SVGAGI. The CDR3 is CASKATSGHYNEQFF. The CDR3 DNA reads TGTGCCAGCAAGGCTACTAGCGGACACTACAATGAGCAGTTCTTC.

V and J are TRBV6-2 or TRBV6-3 and TRBJ2-3; D might be TRBD1 (5 bases). CDR1 and CDR2 from the germline V gene are MNHEY and SVGEGT. The V gene lost 5 bases and the J gene lost 2 bases, with 23 bases spanning the gap. This CDR3 is 18 amino acids long. The CDR3 region has the DNA TGTGCCAGCAGTATACGGAGAATAGGGAAGGGGCCCACAGATACGCAGTATTTT. Translating gives CASSIRRIGKGPTDTQYF.

The chain has TRBV9 and TRBJ2-7, with D tentatively TRBD2 (6 bases). V was trimmed by 0 bases and J by 0 bases, leaving 10 bases between them. CDR3 length equals 15 residues. Germline CDR1 SGDLS, CDR2 YYNGEE. The CDR3 DNA sequence: TGTGCCAGCAGCGTAGCCGGGACTTCCTCCTACGAGCAGTACTTC. Its protein product is CASSVAGTSSYEQYF.

This clone was detected once. V gene TRBV6-1 combines with J gene TRBJ2-7; 9 bases fit TRBD1. J gave up 4 bases and V 3 bases, and 7 bases lay outside the gene matches. Germline V gives CDR1 MNHNS, CDR2 SASEGT. The CDR3 covers 15 residues. The CDR3 sequence: CASSDRDRVRYEQYF. The DNA for the CDR3 is TGTGCCAGCAGTGACCGGGACAGGGTAAGGTACGAGCAGTACTTC.

The J gene is TRBJ2-7, the V gene TRBV5-1, with TRBD2 matching 13 bases. The germline CDR1 and CDR2 sequences are SGHRS and YFSETQ. The trim removed 4 bases at V and 6 bases at J, leaving 10 bases unmatched. The CDR3 length is 16 residues. CDR3 nucleotides: TGCGCCAGCAGCAGTTTGACTAGCGGGAGGTCTAGCGAGCAGTACTTC. Translating gives CASSSLTSGRSSEQYF. The variable domain in full, with the rest retrieved from reference TRBV5-1 and TRBJ2-7, is KAGVTQTPRYLIKTRGQQVTLSCSPISGHRSVSWYQQTPGQGLQFLFEYFSETQRNKGNFPGRFSGRQFSNSRSEMNVSTLELGDSALYLCASSSLTSGRSSEQYFGPGTRLTVT.